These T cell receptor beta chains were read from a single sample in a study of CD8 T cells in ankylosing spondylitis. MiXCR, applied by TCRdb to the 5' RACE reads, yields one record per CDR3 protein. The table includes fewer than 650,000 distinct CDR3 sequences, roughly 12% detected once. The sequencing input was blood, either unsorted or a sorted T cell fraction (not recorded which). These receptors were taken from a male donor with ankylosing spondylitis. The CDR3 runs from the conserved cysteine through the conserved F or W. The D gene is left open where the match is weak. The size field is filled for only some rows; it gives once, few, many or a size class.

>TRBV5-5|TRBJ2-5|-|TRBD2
CASSSGRADQETQYF
TGTGCCAGCAGTAGCGGGAGGGCCGATCAAGAGACCCAGTACTTC
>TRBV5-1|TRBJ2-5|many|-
CASSIMTDQETQYF
TGCGCCAGCAGCATCATGACAGACCAAGAGACCCAGTACTTC
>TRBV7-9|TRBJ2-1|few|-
CASSQTRESYNEQFF
TGTGCCAGCAGTCAGACTAGAGAGTCCTACAATGAGCAGTTCTTC
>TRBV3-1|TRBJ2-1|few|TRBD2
CASSQDSSLLAGSPFF
TGTGCCAGCAGCCAAGATTCTTCCTTACTAGCGGGTAGTCCGTTCTTC
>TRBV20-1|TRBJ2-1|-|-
CSASIVRHNEQFF
TGCAGTGCTTCGATAGTCCGCCACAATGAGCAGTTCTTC
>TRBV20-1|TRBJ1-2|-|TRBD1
CSADDRVGYTF
TGCAGTGCGGACGACAGGGTCGGCTACACCTTC
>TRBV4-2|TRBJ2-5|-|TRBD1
CASSLETGGTQYF
TGTGCCAGCAGCCTAGAGACAGGGGGGACCCAGTACTTC
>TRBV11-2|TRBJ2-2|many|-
CASSLAFLPGELFF
TGTGCCAGCAGCTTAGCGTTTCTCCCCGGGGAGCTGTTTTTT
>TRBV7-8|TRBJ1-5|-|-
CASAQSAQHF
TGTGCCAGTGCCCAGTCGGCCCAGCATTTT
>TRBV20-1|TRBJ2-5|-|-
CSAARRDLLGETQYF
TGCAGTGCCGCTCGCCGGGACCTCCTGGGAGAGACCCAGTACTTC
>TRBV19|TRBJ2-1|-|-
CASSIKGPSYNEQFF
TGTGCCAGTAGTATTAAGGGACCCTCCTACAATGAGCAGTTCTTC
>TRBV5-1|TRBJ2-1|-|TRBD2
CASSLVASGRPGAYNEQFF
TGCGCCAGCAGCTTGGTGGCTAGCGGGAGGCCGGGCGCCTACAATGAGCAGTTCTTC
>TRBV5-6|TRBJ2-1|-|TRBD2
CASILAGPARRNSYNEQFF
TGTGCCAGCATCCTAGCGGGACCCGCCCGGCGGAACTCCTACAATGAGCAGTTCTTC
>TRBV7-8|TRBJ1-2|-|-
CASSERVLGANYGYTF
TGTGCCAGCAGCGAACGTGTCCTGGGAGCGAACTATGGCTACACCTTC
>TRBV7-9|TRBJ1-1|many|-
CASSRSSTEAFF
TGTGCCAGCAGCCGTTCTAGCACTGAAGCTTTCTTT
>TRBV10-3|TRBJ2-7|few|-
CAISEHRAPYEQYF
TGTGCCATCAGTGAACACAGGGCTCCCTACGAGCAGTACTTC
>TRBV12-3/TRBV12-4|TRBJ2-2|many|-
CASTSGSGTNTGELFF
TGTGCCAGCACCTCAGGGTCGGGTACGAACACCGGGGAGCTGTTTTTT
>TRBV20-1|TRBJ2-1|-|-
CSPRDPHGNEQFF
TGCAGCCCGAGGGACCCTCATGGCAATGAGCAGTTCTTC